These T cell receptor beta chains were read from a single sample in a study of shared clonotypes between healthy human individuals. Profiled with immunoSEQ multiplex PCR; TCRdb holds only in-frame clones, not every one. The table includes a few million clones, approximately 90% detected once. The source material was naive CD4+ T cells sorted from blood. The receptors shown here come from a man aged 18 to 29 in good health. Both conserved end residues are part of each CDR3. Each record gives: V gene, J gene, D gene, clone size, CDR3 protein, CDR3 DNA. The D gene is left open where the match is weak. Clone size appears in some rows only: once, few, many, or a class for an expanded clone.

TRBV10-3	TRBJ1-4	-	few	CAISSGEKLFF	TGTGCCATCAGTTCCGGGGAAAAACTGTTTTTT
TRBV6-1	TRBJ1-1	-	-	CASMDTEAFF	TGTGCCAGCATGGACACTGAAGCTTTCTTT
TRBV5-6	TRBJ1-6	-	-	CASSPSGGGGTYNSPLHF	TGTGCCAGCAGCCCCTCCGGCGGGGGGGGAACCTATAATTCACCCCTCCACTTT
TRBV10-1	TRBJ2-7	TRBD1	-	CASSDPGGQGAYEQYF	TGCGCCAGCAGTGATCCGGGTGGACAGGGGGCCTACGAGCAGTACTTC
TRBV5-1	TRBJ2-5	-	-	CASIGGAGQQETQYF	TGCGCCAGCATTGGTGGGGCAGGCCAACAAGAGACCCAGTACTTC
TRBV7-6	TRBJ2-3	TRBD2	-	CASSPLPGTSGRAGTDTQYF	TGTGCCAGCAGCCCACTACCGGGGACTAGCGGGAGGGCCGGCACAGATACGCAGTATTTT
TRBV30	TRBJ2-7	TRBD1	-	CAWSPRQGFNEQYF	TGTGCCTGGAGTCCAAGACAGGGGTTCAACGAGCAGTACTTC
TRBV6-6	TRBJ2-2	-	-	CASSRGTGELFF	TGTGCCAGCAGTCGGGGGACCGGGGAGCTGTTTTTT
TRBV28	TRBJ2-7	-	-	CAVWGLYEQYF	TGTGCCGTATGGGGTCTCTACGAGCAGTACTTC
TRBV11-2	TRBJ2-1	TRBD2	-	CASSTRGGIRQFF	TGTGCCAGCAGCACCCGCGGGGGGATAAGGCAGTTCTTC
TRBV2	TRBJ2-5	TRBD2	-	CASRRGGSQETQYF	TGTGCCAGCAGGCGGGGGGGGTCGCAAGAGACCCAGTACTTC
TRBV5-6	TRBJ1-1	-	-	CASSSPLRQTMNTEAFF	TGTGCCAGCAGCTCGCCTCTACGACAGACTATGAACACTGAAGCTTTCTTT
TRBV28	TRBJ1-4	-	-	CASSLYPWVQANEKLFF	TGTGCCAGCAGTTTATACCCATGGGTTCAGGCTAATGAAAAACTGTTTTTT
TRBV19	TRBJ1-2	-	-	CASRVAVGTHTYGYTF	TGTGCCAGTAGAGTGGCGGTCGGTACCCATACTTATGGCTACACCTTC
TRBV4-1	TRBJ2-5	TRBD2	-	CASSQELAGGYQETQYF	TGCGCCAGCAGCCAAGAACTAGCGGGGGGGTACCAAGAGACCCAGTACTTC
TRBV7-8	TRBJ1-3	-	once	CASSWTAEGGNTIYF	TGTGCCAGCAGCTGGACAGCGGAGGGGGGAAACACCATATATTTT
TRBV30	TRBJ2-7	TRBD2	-	CAWSEVLAGGLYEQYF	TGTGCCTGGAGTGAGGTACTAGCGGGAGGACTCTACGAGCAGTACTTC
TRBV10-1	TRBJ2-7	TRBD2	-	CATLGLAATYEQYF	TGCGCCACCCTCGGACTAGCGGCTACCTACGAGCAGTACTTC
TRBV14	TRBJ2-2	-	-	CASSQGRQGWTGELFF	TGTGCCAGCAGCCAAGGTCGGCAGGGTTGGACCGGGGAGCTGTTTTTT
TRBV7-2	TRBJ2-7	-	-	CASSLAAGRTRDEQYF	TGTGCCAGCAGCTTAGCGGCGGGCCGGACAAGGGACGAGCAGTACTTC
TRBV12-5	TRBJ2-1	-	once	CASGFGPNNEQFF	TGTGCTAGTGGTTTCGGGCCGAACAATGAGCAGTTCTTC
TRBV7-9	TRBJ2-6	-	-	CASSLLGDSSGANVLTF	TGTGCCAGCAGCCTCCTAGGGGACTCCTCAGGGGCCAACGTCCTGACTTTC
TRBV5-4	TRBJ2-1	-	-	CASSLGRSVYNEQFF	TGTGCCAGCAGCTTGGGCAGGTCCGTATACAATGAGCAGTTCTTC
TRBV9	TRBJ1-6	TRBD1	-	CASSSDRAGGSPLHF	TGTGCCAGCAGCAGTGACAGGGCAGGAGGCTCACCCCTCCACTTT
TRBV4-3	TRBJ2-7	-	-	CASSQELPYEQYF	TGCGCCAGCAGCCAAGAGCTCCCCTACGAGCAGTACTTC
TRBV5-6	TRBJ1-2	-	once	CASSLSRYNYGYTF	TGTGCCAGCAGCTTGTCCAGGTATAACTATGGCTACACCTTC
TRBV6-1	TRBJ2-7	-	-	CASSALLGTYEQYF	TGTGCCAGCAGTGCCTTACTGGGTACCTACGAGCAGTACTTC
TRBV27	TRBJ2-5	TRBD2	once	CASSLSGGGARVTQYF	TGTGCCAGCAGTTTATCGGGCGGGGGGGCAAGGGTGACCCAGTACTTC
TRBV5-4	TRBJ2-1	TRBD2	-	CASNTRGSGVNEQFF	TGTGCCAGCAACACCCGGGGTAGCGGGGTCAATGAGCAGTTCTTC
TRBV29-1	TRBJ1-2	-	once	CSVGGGGYTF	TGCAGCGTGGGAGGGGGAGGCTACACCTTC
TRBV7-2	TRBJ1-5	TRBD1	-	CASSLTSRTGPYSNQPQHF	TGTGCCAGCAGCTTGACGTCCAGGACAGGGCCATATAGCAATCAGCCCCAGCATTTT
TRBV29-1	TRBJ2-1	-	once	CSVVPRDLYYNEQFF	TGCAGCGTTGTCCCGAGGGACCTCTACTACAATGAGCAGTTCTTC
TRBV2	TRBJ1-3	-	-	CASSEARGNTIYF	TGTGCCAGCAGTGAAGCGCGGGGAAACACCATATATTTT
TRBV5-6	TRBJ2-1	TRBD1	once	CASSQTGVTGNEQFF	TGTGCCAGCAGCCAAACAGGGGTTACTGGCAATGAGCAGTTCTTC
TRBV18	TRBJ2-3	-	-	CASSPSQNTDTQYF	TGTGCCAGCTCACCAAGCCAGAACACAGATACGCAGTATTTT
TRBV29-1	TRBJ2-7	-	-	CSVAKGSPSYEQYF	TGCAGCGTTGCGAAGGGGTCCCCTTCCTACGAGCAGTACTTC
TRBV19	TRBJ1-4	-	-	CASSPGGRGNEKLFF	TGTGCCAGTAGCCCGGGGGGACGGGGTAATGAAAAACTGTTTTTT
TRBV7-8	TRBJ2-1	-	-	CASSFAGNEQFF	TGTGCCAGCAGCTTCGCAGGGAATGAGCAGTTCTTC